This note documents a single T cell receptor (beta chain) sequence. Its specificity is unknown. Germline is not matched at one junction end, which may reflect a read error. Some clones are missing from TCRdb's copy, which holds only in-frame ones; the method was immunoSEQ multiplex PCR. The data hold around 66,000 clones, with 85% observed a single time. Germline V lookup: CDR1 LGHNA, CDR2 YNFKEQ. This CDR3 is 15 amino acids long. The sample comes from a study of OX40 agonist ivuxolimab in advanced cancers. Study summary: Past anti-PD-1, anti-PD-L1 or anti-CTLA-4 therapy was accepted, and 30% to 50% had received some. Partial responses were observed in three patients, of whom one had hepatocellular carcinoma and two had cutaneous melanoma.

Overall study results and limits: Undetermined was the antigen specificity of the expanded peripheral T cells. Clonal expansion was among the lowest in partial responders at 0.1-3.0 mg/kg, especially CD8+.

This material consisted of CD4+ or CD8+ T cells sorted from blood, taken in a trial of the OX40 agonist ivuxolimab. This receptor was taken from an adult with an advanced solid tumor such as melanoma, head and neck, liver or kidney cancer. The chain has TRBV4-2 and TRBJ1-1; D uncertain. CDR3: CASSLEPLLNTEAFF. The CDR3 nucleotides read TGTGCCAGCAGCCTCGAGCCACTGTTGAATACTGAAGCTTTCTTT.